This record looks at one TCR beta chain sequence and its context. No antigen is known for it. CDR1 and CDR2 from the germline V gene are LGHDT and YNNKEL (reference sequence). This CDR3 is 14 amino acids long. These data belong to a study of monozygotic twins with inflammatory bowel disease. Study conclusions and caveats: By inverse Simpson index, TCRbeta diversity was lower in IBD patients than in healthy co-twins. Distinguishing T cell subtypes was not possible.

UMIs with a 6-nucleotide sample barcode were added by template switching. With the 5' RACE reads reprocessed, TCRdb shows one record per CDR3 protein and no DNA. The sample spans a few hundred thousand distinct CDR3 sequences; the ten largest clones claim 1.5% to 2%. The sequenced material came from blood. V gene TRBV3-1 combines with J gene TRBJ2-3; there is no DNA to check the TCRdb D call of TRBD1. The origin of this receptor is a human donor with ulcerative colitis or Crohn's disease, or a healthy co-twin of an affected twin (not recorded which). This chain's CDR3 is CASSQEPVTDTQYF.